These 30 T cell receptor beta chains originate from one sample sequenced in a study of Ad26.COV2.S vaccination and SARS-CoV-2 variants. The treatment denotes: 15 to 20 received Ad26.COV2.S at low or high dose, single or two shots; five or six received placebo; per-sample allocation not given. Sampling happened 63 days after the first vaccine or placebo injection. Libraries were prepared by immunoSEQ multiplex PCR; TCRdb keeps only in-frame clonotypes and omits some of them. This sample has roughly 420,000 clones, with nearly 90% found just once. The material sequenced was peripheral blood, taken in a trial of Ad26.COV2.S vaccine versus placebo. The receptors come from a person aged 18-60 years who received the Ad26.COV2.S COVID-19 vaccine or a placebo.

The chain carries TRBV2 and TRBJ1-5; D not certain. Trimming removed 2 bases at V and 4 bases at J, with 6 bases between. Germline CDR1 SNHLY, CDR2 FYNNEI. The CDR3 is 13 amino acids. The CDR3 reads CASSEQMNQPQHF. CDR3 DNA sequence: TGTGCCAGCAGTGAACAGATGAATCAGCCCCAGCATTTT.

Only a few counts were recorded for this clone. The rearrangement uses TRBV11-2 and TRBJ1-3; TRBD1 aligns across 7 bases. V trimming: 5 bases; J trimming: 0 bases; junction bases outside the gene matches: 4. Germline CDR1 reads SGHAT; CDR2 reads FQNNGV. This CDR3 spans 15 amino acids. The DNA of the CDR3 is TGTGCCAGCAGCCGGGACAGATACTCTGGAAACACCATATATTTT. Its protein product is CASSRDRYSGNTIYF.

The V and J genes are TRBV29-1 and TRBJ1-1, with D tentatively TRBD1 (5 bases). The V end lost 6 bases, the J end lost 5 bases, and 13 bases lay between the germline ends. Germline V lookup: CDR1 SQVTM, CDR2 ANQGSEA. The CDR3 has 12 amino acids. CDR3 nucleotides: TGCAGCGTCGGTAGGGGTGGTACTGAAGCTTTCTTT. Its translation is CSVGRGGTEAFF.

The chain carries TRBV4-3 and TRBJ1-4; D is unresolved. CDR3 length equals 17 residues. CDR1 and CDR2 (germline): LGHNA, YSLEER. Trimming removed 1 base at V and 0 bases at J, with 12 bases between. Written as DNA, the CDR3 is TGCGCCAGCAGCCAAGGCCATTTCGGGGCAACTAATGAAAAACTGTTTTTT. Its protein product is CASSQGHFGATNEKLFF.

The CDR3 spells CASSPPGGGGGRNEQFF. The CDR3 DNA is TGTGCCAGCAGCCCCCCCGGTGGAGGGGGCGGTAGAAATGAGCAGTTCTTC. The chain uses TRBV7-8 and TRBJ2-1, with a possible D match to TRBD1 (7 bases). The germline V and J ends were trimmed by 5 bases and 7 bases, with 24 bases remaining between them. Germline V lookup: CDR1 SGHVS, CDR2 FQNEAQ. There are 17 residues in the CDR3.

The rearrangement links TRBV25-1 to TRBJ2-3; no firm D call. The CDR3 length is 14 residues. Germline CDR1 MGHDK, CDR2 SYGVNS. Trimming cost V 1 base and J 4 bases, with 9 bases left between them. The DNA of the CDR3 is TGTGCCAGCAGTGAATTTAAGGGTCCAGATACGCAGTATTTT. Amino acids: CASSEFKGPDTQYF.

In its sample, this clone was seen once. The chain couples TRBV28 to TRBJ1-1, with unresolved D. Trimming cost V 7 bases and J 1 base, with 19 bases left between them. In germline, CDR1 is MDHEN, CDR2 SYDVKM. This CDR3 comprises 16 residues. DNA for the CDR3: TGTGCCAGCACCTCGGACTGGCACAAGGGGAACACTGAAGCTTTCTTT. It codes for CASTSDWHKGNTEAFF.

The chain uses TRBV28 and TRBJ2-1, with 12 nucleotides matching TRBD1. Germline V gives CDR1 MDHEN, CDR2 SYDVKM. V lost 2 bases to trimming and J lost 8 bases; unmatched junction nucleotides: 7. This CDR3 comprises 16 residues. This CDR3 is CASSLGGTGGAYEQFF. For the CDR3, the DNA is TGTGCCAGCAGTTTAGGGGGGACAGGGGGCGCGTATGAGCAGTTCTTC. Looking up the rest from reference TRBV28 and TRBJ2-1 gives the full variable domain: DVKVTQSSRYLVKRTGEKVFLECVQDMDHENMFWYRQDPGLGLRLIYFSYDVKMKEKGDIPEGYSVSREKKERFSLILESASTNQTSMYLCASSLGGTGGAYEQFFGPGTRLTVL.

The V call is TRBV9, the J call TRBJ2-7; D gene uncertain. The ends were cut back, 5 bases at V and 4 bases at J, with 16 bases in the middle. The CDR3 extends over 14 amino acids. Per the germline V gene, CDR1 is SGDLS and CDR2 is YYNGEE. DNA for the CDR3: TGTGCCAGCAGTGTACTGGGCGGAAGATACGAGCAGTACGTC. Its protein product is CASSVLGGRYEQYV.

This clone has only a few counts. The gene calls are TRBV3-1 (or the pseudogene TRBV3-2) and TRBJ1-1; 7 bases are a match to TRBD1. Trimming removed 4 bases from V and 0 bases from J; junction bases left unmatched: 8. The CDR3 has 16 amino acids. Germline-derived CDR1 and CDR2 are LGHDT and YNNKEL (reference sequence). DNA for the CDR3: TGTGCCAGCAGCCCAGGGGGGCATTCCATGAACACTGAAGCTTTCTTT. It yields the protein CASSPGGHSMNTEAFF.

The chain uses TRBV11-3 and TRBJ1-1; D unclear. The CDR3 consists of 11 residues. Deletions cut 8 bases from V and 1 base from J, with 5 bases between. The germline V gene has CDR1 SGHNT and CDR2 YENEEA. CDR3 in amino acids: CASAGNTEAFF. The DNA for the CDR3 is TGTGCCAGCGCGGGGAACACTGAAGCTTTCTTT.

J is TRBJ1-2 and V is TRBV5-8; D is perhaps TRBD1 (5 bases). Germline V lookup: CDR1 SGHTS, CDR2 YDEGEE. There are 16 residues in the CDR3. V was trimmed by 7 bases and J by 4 bases, leaving 23 bases between them. CDR3 DNA sequence: TGTGCCAGCGCCTTGGGACCGGGGACGGGGCCCTATGGCTACACCTTC. Protein sequence: CASALGPGTGPYGYTF.

This CDR3 is CASSMRPQGTEAFF. The CDR3 nucleotides read TGTGCCAGCAGCATGAGGCCCCAGGGGACTGAAGCTTTCTTT. V gene TRBV11-2 combines with J gene TRBJ1-1; TRBD1 might be the D (6 bases). Germline lookup yields CDR1 SGHAT and CDR2 FQNNGV. The ends were cut back, 5 bases at V and 5 bases at J, with 15 bases in the middle. CDR3 length: 14 amino acids.

The chain joins TRBV6-5 to TRBJ2-5; the D gene is possibly TRBD1 (7 bases). CDR3 length equals 13 residues. Trimming removed 8 bases at V and 2 bases at J, with 12 bases between. Germline V CDR1 and CDR2: MNHEY, SVGAGI. The CDR3 DNA sequence: TGTGCCAGCCGGGGGACAGTTCAAGAGACCCAGTACTTC. It codes for CASRGTVQETQYF.

This sequence joins TRBV6-1 and TRBJ1-4, with D tentatively TRBD1 (5 bases). Germline assignment: CDR1 MNHNS and CDR2 SASEGT. V shed 3 bases and J shed 11 bases, with 16 bases lying between them. This CDR3 is 14 amino acids long. The CDR3: CASSEVPGSGKLFF. The CDR3 region has the DNA TGTGCCAGCAGTGAGGTTCCAGGGTCGGGGAAACTGTTTTTT.

The table lists this clone with a few counts. This chain links TRBV19 with TRBJ2-1; the D gene is possibly TRBD2 (6 bases). Germline values: CDR1 LNHDA, CDR2 SQIVND (reference sequence). Deletions cut 5 bases from V and 2 bases from J, with 16 bases between. The CDR3 extends over 16 amino acids. The CDR3 protein is CASSSPPDYPYNEQFF. CDR3 DNA: TGTGCCAGTAGTTCCCCTCCGGACTATCCCTACAATGAGCAGTTCTTC.

V and J are TRBV6-1 and TRBJ1-5; 8 bases agree with TRBD1. The CDR3 is 19 residues long. Germline V gene data show CDR1 as MNHNS and CDR2 as SASEGT. Trimming took 4 bases from V and 0 from J; bases not matched to a gene: 14. The CDR3 loop is CASSVTTGAHLYSNQPQHF. The CDR3 nucleotides are TGTGCCAGCAGTGTAACGACAGGGGCCCACCTCTATAGCAATCAGCCCCAGCATTTT.

The rearrangement links TRBV30 to TRBJ2-7, with D perhaps TRBD1 or TRBD2 (5 bases each). Trimming took 4 bases from V and 2 from J, leaving 18 bases between them. CDR1 is GTSNPN and CDR2 is SVGIG in the germline V gene (reference sequence). CDR3 size: 15 residues. CDR3 in amino acids: CAWNLGTWETYEQYF. CDR3 DNA sequence: TGTGCCTGGAACCTAGGGACGTGGGAAACCTACGAGCAGTACTTC.

The gene calls are TRBV5-1 and TRBJ2-1, with 14 bases matching TRBD2. Trimming took 4 bases from V and 0 from J; bases not matched to a gene: 6. The CDR3 runs 18 residues. Germline assignment: CDR1 SGHRS and CDR2 YFSETQ. The CDR3 here is CASSPWTSGGTSYNEQFF. The CDR3 region has the DNA TGCGCCAGCAGCCCCTGGACTAGCGGGGGGACCTCCTACAATGAGCAGTTCTTC.

In regard to this clone: Other DNA variants within this sample encode the same CDR3. The chain links TRBV7-2 to TRBJ2-7; no clear D. Germline assignment: CDR1 SGHTA and CDR2 FQGNSA. This CDR3 region has 14 residues. V was pared by 0 bases and J by 0 bases, with 6 bases between. The CDR3 loop is CASSLARSSYEQYF. The CDR3 DNA reads as TGTGCCAGCAGCTTAGCCCGATCCTCCTACGAGCAGTACTTC.

This chain joins TRBV18 and TRBJ1-2; perhaps TRBD1 as D (5 bases). V lost 3 bases and J 2 bases, leaving 10 bases between the germline ends. In germline, CDR1 is KGHSH, CDR2 LQKENI. The CDR3 contains 14 residues. The CDR3: CASSPVGANYGYTF. Here the CDR3 DNA reads TGTGCCAGCTCACCGGTTGGGGCCAACTATGGCTACACCTTC.

The chain employs TRBV5-6 and TRBJ2-7; D gene ambiguous. The CDR3 sequence is 13 residues long. Trimming stripped 0 bases from V and 0 bases from J, with 4 bases between. Germline CDR1 reads SGHDT; CDR2 reads YYEEEE. The DNA of the CDR3 is TGTGCCAGCAGCTTGGAGATCTCCTACGAGCAGTACTTC. Protein sequence: CASSLEISYEQYF.

This chain joins TRBV7-9 and TRBJ2-2; TRBD1 agrees at 12 bases. J lost 2 bases, V lost 10 bases, and 5 bases had no gene match. Germline V lookup: CDR1 SEHNR, CDR2 FQNEAQ (reference sequence). The CDR3 is 15 amino acids. CDR3 DNA: TGTGCCATAGTCGGGACAGGGGGCAACACCGGGGAGCTGTTTTTT. The encoded protein is CAIVGTGGNTGELFF.

The V and J genes are TRBV21-1 and TRBJ1-4. TRBV21-1 is a documented pseudogene. The CDR3 has 15 residues. CDR3 sequence reads: CASSTRDARNEKLFF. In nucleotides, the CDR3 is TGTGCCAGCAGCACCAGAGACGCCCGTAATGAAAAACTGTTTTTT.

The chain links TRBV11-3 to TRBJ2-1; D might be TRBD2 (6 bases). CDR1 and CDR2 from the germline V gene are SGHNT and YENEEA. The CDR3 is made up of 15 amino acids. The V end lost 7 bases, the J end lost 9 bases, and 22 bases lay between the germline ends. CDR3 amino acids: CASTQRDPPAGEQFF. The CDR3 nucleotides read TGTGCCAGCACCCAAAGGGATCCCCCAGCGGGTGAGCAGTTCTTC.

The chain links TRBV12-3 or TRBV12-4 to TRBJ1-5, with D tentatively TRBD1 (6 bases). This CDR3 comprises 13 residues. Between the trimmed V and J ends, which lost 3 bases and 7 bases, there was a span of 10 bases. CDR3 protein: CASSFGQLQPQHF. CDR3 nucleotides: TGTGCCAGCAGTTTCGGACAGCTCCAGCCCCAGCATTTT.

The chain uses TRBV5-6 and TRBJ1-6; no firm D call. V shed 1 base and J shed 9 bases, with 17 bases lying between them. The V gene's germline CDR1 is SGHDT and CDR2 YYEEEE. The CDR3 totals 16 residues. CDR3 bases: TGTGCCAGCAGCTTGCGAGGGTCAACGAGTGGTTCACCCCTCCACTTT. Its protein product is CASSLRGSTSGSPLHF.

V is TRBV18 and J is TRBJ2-1; the match to TRBD2 covers 10 bases. V shed 2 bases and J 7 bases; nucleotides not matched to a gene: 5. This CDR3 is 15 amino acids long. Germline loops: CDR1 KGHSH, CDR2 LQKENI. The CDR3 DNA sequence: TGTGCCAGCTCACCAATAACTAGCGGGGATAATGAGCAGTTCTTC. It yields the protein CASSPITSGDNEQFF.

This clone showed up just once. The genes are TRBV28 and TRBJ2-7; D possibly corresponds to TRBD1 (6 bases). Germline-derived CDR1 and CDR2 are MDHEN and SYDVKM. Trimming removed 5 bases from V and 0 bases from J, with 11 bases in between. This CDR3 comprises 14 residues. The CDR3 loop reads CASSRTTGSYEQYF. DNA for the CDR3: TGTGCCAGCAGTCGGACGACAGGCTCCTACGAGCAGTACTTC.

The chain is built from TRBV9 and TRBJ1-5; maybe TRBD1 (6 bases). Between the trimmed V and J ends, which lost 1 base and 7 bases, there was a span of 21 bases. This CDR3 comprises 17 residues. Looked up from germline, CDR1 is SGDLS and CDR2 is YYNGEE. CDR3 in DNA: TGTGCCAGCAGCGTATTGGCTCACAGGGAAGAGAACCAGCCCCAGCATTTT. Translated, it gives CASSVLAHREENQPQHF.